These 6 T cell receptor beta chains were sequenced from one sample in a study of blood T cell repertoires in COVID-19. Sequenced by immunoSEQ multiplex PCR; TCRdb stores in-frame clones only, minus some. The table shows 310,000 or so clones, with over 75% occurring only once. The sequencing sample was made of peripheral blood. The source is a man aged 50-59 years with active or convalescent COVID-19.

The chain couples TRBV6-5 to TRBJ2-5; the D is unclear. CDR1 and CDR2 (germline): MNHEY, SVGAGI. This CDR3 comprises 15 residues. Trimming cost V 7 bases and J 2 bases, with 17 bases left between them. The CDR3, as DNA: TGTGCCAGCAAGAGAGCCCAGGTAACTCAAGAGACCCAGTACTTC. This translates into CASKRAQVTQETQYF.

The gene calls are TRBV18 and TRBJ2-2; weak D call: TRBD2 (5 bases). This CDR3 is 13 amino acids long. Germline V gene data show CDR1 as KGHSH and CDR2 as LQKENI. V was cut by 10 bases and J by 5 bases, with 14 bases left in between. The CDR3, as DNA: TGTGCCACCCTCGCGGGCAAAACCGGGGAGCTGTTTTTT. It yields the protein CATLAGKTGELFF.

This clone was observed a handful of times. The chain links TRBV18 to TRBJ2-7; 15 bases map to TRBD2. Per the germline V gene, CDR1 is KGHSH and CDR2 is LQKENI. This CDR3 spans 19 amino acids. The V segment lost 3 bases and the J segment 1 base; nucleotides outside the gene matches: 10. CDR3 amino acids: CASSPVEPGLAGGSYEQYF. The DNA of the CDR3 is TGTGCCAGCTCACCGGTGGAACCGGGACTAGCGGGAGGTTCCTACGAGCAGTACTTC. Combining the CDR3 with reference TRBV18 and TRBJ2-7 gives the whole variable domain NAGVMQNPRHLVRRRGQEARLRCSPMKGHSHVYWYRQLPEEGLKFMVYLQKENIIDESGMPKERFSAEFPKEGPSILRIQQVVRGDSAAYFCASSPVEPGLAGGSYEQYFGPGTRLTVT.

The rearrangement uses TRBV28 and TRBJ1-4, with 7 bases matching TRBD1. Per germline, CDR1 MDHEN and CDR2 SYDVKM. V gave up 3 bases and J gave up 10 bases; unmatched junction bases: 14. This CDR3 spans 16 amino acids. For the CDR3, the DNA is TGTGCCAGCAGTTTGCTCTCAGGGGGGCAGGTTGGAAAACTGTTTTTT. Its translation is CASSLLSGGQVGKLFF.

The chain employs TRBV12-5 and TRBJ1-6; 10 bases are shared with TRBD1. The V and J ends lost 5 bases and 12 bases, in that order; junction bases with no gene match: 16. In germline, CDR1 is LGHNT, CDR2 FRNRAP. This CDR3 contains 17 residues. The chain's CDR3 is CASGRPVGQGPIEPLHF. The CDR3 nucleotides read TGTGCTAGTGGTCGTCCGGTGGGACAGGGGCCCATCGAACCCCTCCACTTT.

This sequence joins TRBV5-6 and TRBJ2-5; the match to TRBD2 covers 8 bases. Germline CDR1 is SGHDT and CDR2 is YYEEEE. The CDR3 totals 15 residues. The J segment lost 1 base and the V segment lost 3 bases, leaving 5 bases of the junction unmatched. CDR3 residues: CASSSPGGVQETQYF. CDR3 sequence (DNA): TGTGCCAGCAGCTCCCCGGGGGGGGTCCAAGAGACCCAGTACTTC.